These 21 T cell receptor beta chains share one sample of origin, sequenced in a study of cytomegalovirus exposure and HLA in healthy donors. Clones were read by immunoSEQ multiplex PCR, and TCRdb kept only the in-frame ones, dropping some. The sample has tens of thousands of clones, roughly 95% seen once. The sequenced sample was PBMCs. These receptors originate from a man younger than 30 in good health and CMV-seronegative.

This rearrangement joins TRBV9 to TRBJ2-7, with D tentatively TRBD2 (5 bases). The ends were cut back, 6 bases at V and 2 bases at J, with 15 bases in the middle. Germline lookup yields CDR1 SGDLS and CDR2 YYNGEE. The CDR3 spans 14 residues. CDR3 protein: CASTPAAEPYEQYF. In DNA, the CDR3 is TGTGCCAGCACCCCGGCAGCGGAGCCCTACGAGCAGTACTTC.

The rearrangement uses TRBV6-5 and TRBJ1-1; D might be TRBD1 (6 bases). V lost 6 bases to trimming and J lost 2 bases, with 16 bases between them. Germline CDR1 MNHEY, CDR2 SVGAGI. This CDR3 contains 15 residues. CDR3 sequence reads: CASRNPGTPNTEAFF. The CDR3 region has the DNA TGTGCCAGCAGAAACCCCGGGACACCTAACACTGAAGCTTTCTTT.

The rearrangement joins TRBV5-5 to TRBJ1-5; TRBD1 is a possible D gene (5 bases). Trimming cost V 4 bases and J 4 bases, with 12 bases left between them. CDR1 is SGHKS and CDR2 is YYEKEE in the germline V gene (reference sequence). CDR3 length: 14 residues. This CDR3 is CASSQGSTNQPQHF. The CDR3 DNA follows: TGTGCCAGCAGCCAGGGTTCGACTAATCAGCCCCAGCATTTT. Combining the CDR3 with reference TRBV5-5 and TRBJ1-5 gives the whole variable domain DAGVTQSPTHLIKTRGQQVTLRCSPISGHKSVSWYQQVLGQGPQFIFQYYEKEERGRGNFPDRFSARQFPNYSSELNVNALLLGDSALYLCASSQGSTNQPQHFGDGTRLSIL.

V usage is TRBV18 and J usage is TRBJ1-2, with D uncertain. The CDR3 consists of 13 residues. Per the germline V gene, CDR1 is KGHSH and CDR2 is LQKENI. The V end was cut by 0 bases, the J end by 9 bases, with 11 bases between. The CDR3 sequence is CASSPPERESYTF. CDR3 DNA: TGTGCCAGCTCACCACCGGAAAGGGAGAGCTACACCTTC.

The rearrangement links TRBV27 to TRBJ2-2, with 8 bases lining up with TRBD1. The CDR3 has 17 residues. After removal of 2 bases from V and 4 bases from J, the junction contained 9 bases not matched to a gene. The germline gives CDR1 MNHEY, CDR2 SMNVEV (reference sequence). The CDR3 is CASSLPTGTGSTGELFF. In DNA form, the CDR3 reads TGTGCCAGCAGTTTACCAACCGGGACAGGAAGCACCGGGGAGCTGTTTTTT.

The chain recombines TRBV18 with TRBJ1-1; D is perhaps TRBD1 (5 bases). Germline CDR1 KGHSH, CDR2 LQKENI. Trimming stripped 5 bases from V and 0 bases from J, with 13 bases between. The CDR3 has 15 amino acids. The DNA for the CDR3 is TGTGCCAGCTCATCGACAGCGACCATGAACACTGAAGCTTTCTTT. Translation: CASSSTATMNTEAFF.

The chain carries TRBV6-1 and TRBJ1-5; possibly TRBD1 for D (5 bases). This CDR3 comprises 14 residues. The germline gives CDR1 MNHNS, CDR2 SASEGT. CDR3 bases: TGTGCTAGCGGGGGACTTCTTAGCAATCAGCCCCAGCATTTT. Its protein is CASGGLLSNQPQHF.

The V and J genes are TRBV7-9 and TRBJ1-2; the D gene is possibly TRBD1 (6 bases). The CDR3 is made up of 13 amino acids. Germline CDR1 is SEHNR and CDR2 is FQNEAQ (reference sequence). Trimming pared 5 bases from V and 8 bases from J, leaving 15 bases between. Here the CDR3 reads CASSHREGFGYTF. CDR3 nucleotide sequence: TGTGCCAGCAGCCACAGGGAGGGTTTCGGCTACACCTTC.

The chain links TRBV5-6 to TRBJ1-6; TRBD1 is a possible D gene (5 bases). The CDR3 is made up of 16 amino acids. The V end was cut by 1 base, the J end by 7 bases, with 15 bases between. The germline gives CDR1 SGHDT, CDR2 YYEEEE. The CDR3 protein is CASSLSWRGGNSPLHF. The DNA for the CDR3 is TGTGCCAGCAGCTTGAGTTGGCGGGGGGGGAATTCACCCCTCCACTTT.

The rearrangement joins TRBV7-9 to TRBJ2-5, with D perhaps matching TRBD1 (6 bases). The germline CDR1 and CDR2 sequences are SEHNR and FQNEAQ (reference sequence). The ends were cut back, 2 bases at V and 4 bases at J, with 11 bases in the middle. The CDR3 runs to 14 residues. The CDR3 bases are TGTGCCAGCAGCTTAAACCTAGGGGGAGAGACCCAGTACTTC. Translation gives CASSLNLGGETQYF.

Here the CDR3 reads CASSISPGQRYNEQFF. In nucleotides, the CDR3 is TGTGCCAGTAGTATTTCACCGGGACAGCGTTACAATGAGCAGTTCTTC. The chain couples TRBV19 to TRBJ2-1, with 7 bases lining up with TRBD1. This CDR3 region has 16 residues. Per germline, CDR1 LNHDA and CDR2 SQIVND (reference sequence). With V trimmed by 3 bases and J by 4 bases, 9 bases remained unmatched. Complete variable domain (other parts from reference TRBV19 and TRBJ2-1): DGGITQSPKYLFRKEGQNVTLSCEQNLNHDAMYWYRQDPGQGLRLIYYSQIVNDFQKGDIAEGYSVSREKKESFPLTVTSAQKNPTAFYLCASSISPGQRYNEQFFGPGTRLTVL.

The chain is built from TRBV19 and TRBJ2-2; tentatively, D is TRBD1 (6 bases). The CDR3 sequence is 13 residues long. Germline loops: CDR1 LNHDA, CDR2 SQIVND (reference sequence). Trimming cost V 4 bases and J 7 bases, with 10 bases left between them. DNA of the CDR3: TGTGCCAGTAGTACAGGGGTTATCGGGGAGCTGTTTTTT. It encodes CASSTGVIGELFF.

The V gene is TRBV6-1, the J gene TRBJ2-5; D is ambiguous. The V gene lost 4 bases and the J gene lost 4 bases, with 10 bases spanning the gap. The V gene's germline CDR1 is MNHNS and CDR2 SASEGT. This CDR3 comprises 13 residues. CDR3 residues: CASSGLVAETQYF. CDR3 coding DNA: TGTGCCAGCAGTGGATTGGTAGCAGAGACCCAGTACTTC.

The gene calls are TRBV27 and TRBJ2-2; TRBD1 matches at 7 bases. Germline CDR1 MNHEY, CDR2 SMNVEV (reference sequence). The CDR3 is 19 amino acids. With 9 bases clipped from V and 2 bases from J, the junction kept 21 bases outside the gene matches. This CDR3 reads CASLPNRGDARYNTGELFF. CDR3 nucleotides: TGTGCCAGTCTCCCGAACAGGGGCGACGCCCGGTATAACACCGGGGAGCTGTTTTTT.

The rearrangement links TRBV5-4 to TRBJ2-2; 8 bases match TRBD1. The germline V gene encodes CDR1 SGHNT and CDR2 YYREEE (reference sequence). The CDR3 has 16 residues. V was pared by 4 bases and J by 5 bases, with 10 bases of the junction left unmatched. CDR3 region: CASSAWTGIGTGELFF. The DNA for the CDR3 is TGTGCCAGCAGCGCGTGGACAGGGATAGGGACCGGGGAGCTGTTTTTT.

J is TRBJ2-2 and V is TRBV14; 8 bases align to TRBD2. The CDR3 has 16 amino acids. Germline CDR1 is SGHDN and CDR2 is FVKESK. Trimming cost V 6 bases and J 0 bases; bases outside gene matches: 6. CDR3 bases: TGTGCCAGCAGTCAAAGCGGGAGACCGAACACCGGGGAGCTGTTTTTT. It is translated as CASSQSGRPNTGELFF.

The chain couples TRBV7-2 to TRBJ2-1; 12 nucleotides agree with TRBD2. Germline loops: CDR1 SGHTA, CDR2 FQGNSA. Trimming cost V 4 bases and J 4 bases; bases outside gene matches: 2. There are 15 residues in the CDR3. The CDR3 spells CASSSGTSGYNEQFF. In DNA, the CDR3 is TGTGCCAGCAGCTCCGGGACTAGCGGGTACAATGAGCAGTTCTTC.

CDR3 amino acids: CASVDSGYGYTF. In DNA, the CDR3 is TGTGCCAGCGTTGACAGCGGGTATGGCTACACCTTC. The chain is built from TRBV6-5 and TRBJ1-2, with D perhaps TRBD1 (5 bases). The CDR3 loop spans 12 amino acids. Trimming took 8 bases from V and 5 from J, leaving 12 bases between them. Germline loops: CDR1 MNHEY, CDR2 SVGAGI.

The count of this clone is one. The chain recombines TRBV19 with TRBJ1-1, with 8 bases lining up with TRBD1. CDR3 length: 19 amino acids. Germline assignment: CDR1 LNHDA and CDR2 SQIVND (reference sequence). V was pared by 2 bases and J by 5 bases, with 19 bases of the junction left unmatched. CDR3 region: CASSIFALGQGGVGTEAFF. The DNA of the CDR3 is TGTGCCAGTAGTATATTCGCCCTTGGACAGGGAGGAGTTGGGACTGAAGCTTTCTTT.

V is TRBV11-2 and J is TRBJ2-2; 7 nucleotides agree with TRBD1. Germline V gives CDR1 SGHAT, CDR2 FQNNGV. Losses at the gene ends were 5 bases for V and 1 base for J; bases not matched to a gene: 7. The CDR3 spans 16 residues. The CDR3 loop reads CASSETGTVNTGELFF. CDR3 DNA sequence: TGTGCCAGCAGCGAAACCGGGACAGTGAACACCGGGGAGCTGTTTTTT.

This chain links TRBV18 with TRBJ1-1; 10 bases line up with TRBD1. The V segment lost 3 bases and the J segment 11 bases; nucleotides outside the gene matches: 9. Germline lookup yields CDR1 KGHSH and CDR2 LQKENI. CDR3 length: 14 amino acids. In DNA, the CDR3 is TGTGCCAGCTCACCGGCGGACAGGGGGAGAGGTGCTTTCTTT. Its translation: CASSPADRGRGAFF.